This T cell receptor (beta chain) originates from a study of cytomegalovirus exposure and HLA in healthy donors (dated by TCRdb to the late 2010s). Study-wide context: An earlier analysis of some 550 of the donors reported approximately 270 Gb of sequence data and about 100 million unique TCR beta sequences from roughly 180 million T cells. An early release that covered several hundred HLA-typed donors contained approximately 300 gigabases of sequencing data and 75 million to 100 million unique TCR sequences. The genetic ancestry cluster associated with self-reported Caucasian donors included roughly 84% of the roughly 410 genotyped donors. The study was designed to test whether signatures of past pathogen exposure could be identified by cataloging public T cell receptors. Using immunosequencing, the study profiled T cell repertoires from about 610 subjects and related those repertoires to cytomegalovirus serostatus. Along with the approximately 700-subject first cohort, a separate validation cohort of over a hundred different subjects was used. To predict cytomegalovirus infection status, the study brought together high-throughput TCR immunosequencing, statistical association of individual TCRs with disease status, and machine learning. A later analysis re-analyzed previously published TCR beta repertoires from 666 donors and added high-resolution HLA genotyping to study TCR occurrence patterns. Rather than drawing on any new phenotypic data, the later analysis identified candidate immune exposures from TCR beta sequences and the way those sequences occurred across donors. To decide whether each TCR beta V gene segment behaved as functional or pseudogenic, an earlier analysis of some 600 of the donors relied on high-throughput TCR beta sequencing. Donor age, sex, ethnicity and CMV serostatus were compiled alongside the repertoire data. In a later genetic analysis, genome-wide SNP genotypes for about three fifths of the roughly 670 donors were used, and that subset was treated as a discovery cohort. All discovery cohort repertoires had been generated on a single sequencing platform. HLA typing covered class I and class II loci at four-digit resolution. Typing coverage differed by locus: A, B, C, DRB1 and DQB1 were typed in roughly 620-630 donors, DQA1 in 522, DPA1 in 606, and DPB1 in 450 to 490. Roughly 5 DR-DQ haplotypes were handled as single units for association and clustering, since linkage in the cohort was strong. Across 398 genotyped donors of the cohort, an average of approximately 240,000 unique TCR beta nucleotide sequences per donor were sequenced, and roughly 18% of those sequences were non-productive.

In total, roughly 670 healthy bone marrow donors made up the cohort. At the time of sampling, every cohort member was nominally healthy, though immune exposures that went unrecorded were likely present. The donor tested CMV seronegative and was one of the 352 seronegative cohort members. Each donor provided a peripheral blood sample, and peripheral blood mononuclear cells were used for TCR beta sequencing. The Qiagen DNeasy Blood Extraction Kit was used to extract genomic DNA from the blood cell samples. Broader findings and caveats from the paper: In a later analysis, HLA-associated TCR beta chains were found to be more clonally expanded and to have lower generation probabilities than equally common non-associated chains. Immune exposure information for the cohort was limited to CMV serostatus. Assigning TCR associations to individual alleles was difficult when HLA alleles, especially DR and DQ, strongly co-occurred. Most TCR sequences were seen in very few donors, while some public TCRs were found in many individuals. The earlier analysis of about 600 of the donors excluded roughly 17 rarely observed V segments, including chromosome 9 orphons, because counts were too low. A later analysis associated 15,000 to 20,000 TCR beta sequences with specific HLA alleles at a false discovery rate of 0.05. In a later genetic analysis, fewer N-insertions in productive TCRs were reported among donors in an Asian-associated ancestry cluster than the roughly 700-donor mean. In this cohort, only TCR beta chains were sequenced, and detectable features were limited by the absence of alpha or paired-chain data. The presence/absence analyses assumed that sequencing depth was roughly uniform across donors, and that assumption may not be true. Linkage disequilibrium might explain the correlated functional status among segregating V segments, but an unknown experimental factor could not be ruled out. The study listed 164 TCR beta chains as associated with cytomegalovirus. In a later analysis, TCR association rates were found to vary across HLA loci, with the most associated TCRs seen for DRB1 alleles and the fewest for HLA-C alleles. Most CMV-associated TCR beta chains appeared to be HLA-restricted in a later analysis, and the HLA associations seemed to be driven largely by CMV exposure. Because HLA typing was unavailable for some donors at each locus, only the typed subset was used in association tests. In a later genetic analysis, a missense DCLRE1C variant was associated with V-gene and J-gene trimming of TCR beta chains, and the association was replicated in an independent cohort. The classifier was reported to diagnose cytomegalovirus status with high specificity and sensitivity in both the original cohort and the validation cohort. Several of the top co-occurrence clusters appeared to be linked to parvovirus B19, influenza, CMV and Epstein-Barr virus, according to a later analysis. Broadly in line with IMGT annotations, most TCR beta V segments showed up in productive rearrangements about 87% or about 30% of the time in an earlier analysis of around 550 of the donors. A cluster of highly shared sequence variants was judged likely to be a technical artifact of the sequencing pipeline. The authors suggested that the approach could potentially be generalized to other disease states and immunological phenotypes. A further reported finding was that TCR beta sequences accurately predicted the HLA-A and HLA-B alleles for most subjects in the first cohort. A few of the identified cytomegalovirus-associated TCR beta chains were confirmed in vitro to be specific for cytomegalovirus antigens.

Remarks on this clone: Its antigen has not been determined.

Library preparation employed the immunoSEQ multiplex PCR assay. For the multiplex PCR, a mixture combining 60 forward primers for TCR Vbeta segments and 13 reverse primers for TCR Jbeta segments was used. The CDR3 region of rearranged TCR beta genes was amplified from genomic DNA with a multiplex PCR assay. The amplified TCR beta libraries were sequenced on the Illumina HiSeq System as 87-base-pair reads. The authors processed their data as follows. A later analysis counted tens of millions of unique TCR beta chains across the 670 or so repertoires, and some 11 million of these chains were shared by at least two donors. Raw reads were error-corrected and collapsed into unique sequences with a nearest-neighbor algorithm that merged closely related sequences to remove PCR and sequencing errors. Alignment of CDR3 sequences to IMGT reference sequences was used to assign V, D and J gene segments. For a sequence to be retained, a match of at least six nucleotides to both a V gene segment and a J gene segment was required. Rearrangements were called productive when the CDR3 lacked stop codons and stayed in frame with V and J; all others were non-productive. Following IMGT convention, CDR3 was defined as the stretch from the second conserved V-encoded cysteine up to the conserved J-encoded phenylalanine. Sequences without an unambiguous match to a single V gene segment were excluded from the earlier analysis of approximately 560 of the donors. An earlier analysis of over 450 of the donors classified V segments as functional when productive rearrangements were above 56.7% and as segregating when the standard deviation between donors was above 5%. A statistical classification framework was built for diagnosing cytomegalovirus status from the catalog of TCR beta chain sequences. In a later analysis, V and J genes were assigned by comparing TCR nucleotide sequences against IMGT/GENE-DB human TR gene sequences. A later analysis assigned CDR3 sequences and most-parsimonious VDJ recombination scenarios with the TCRdist pipeline. In a later analysis, every TCR beta chain was defined by the combination of its CDR3 amino acid sequence and its V-gene family, and reads without a unique V-gene family were dropped. To address suspected cross-contamination and a sequencing artifact, a later analysis removed 550 to 750 highly shared, low-generation-probability nucleotide sequences. In a later analysis, a clonal expansion index was calculated for each public chain from normalized within-repertoire ranks of inferred template counts. A later analysis computed generation probabilities with a VDJ recombination model fitted to out-of-frame rearrangements, and checked the results against IGoR. Hypergeometric tests were used in a later analysis to score TCR-TCR, TCR-HLA and TCR-CMV co-occurrence, with a repertoire-size bias correction applied to the TCR pairs. To estimate false discovery rates, a later analysis permuted the HLA or CMV assignments 20 times. In a later analysis, co-occurring TCRs were grouped using DBSCAN, and TCRdist sequence similarity was added for clustering within HLA-allele-positive subsets. Co-occurrence clustering excluded repertoires with fewer than 30,000 or more than 120,000 public chains, plus five with anomalous nucleotide sharing. The immuneACCESS repertoire file appears here via TCRdb, limited to in-frame rearrangements. These files lack a portion of the clones; in checked studies, under half of the deficit traces to unresolved V genes, and the cause of the others is not known. V and J calls and clone size are given by that table; D and trimming were obtained from the DNA. For this sample, the table gives about 200,000 clones. The ten largest clones add up to approximately 6.9% of the sample.

This sequence originates from a man between 25 and 39 years old in good health and CMV-seronegative. The material sequenced was PBMCs.

The base sequence is TGCGCCAGCAGCCACACCGGACAGGGGAGGGCCTACGAGCAGTACTTC. Its translation reads: CASSHTGQGRAYEQYF. The chain is encoded by TRBV4-1 joined to TRBJ2-5, with TRBD1 identical over 9 junction bases. The end of the DNA aligns better with TRBJ2-7, so the J call may be wrong. The CDR3 runs 16 amino acids, cysteine and phenylalanine included. Kept here is only the CDR3 DNA, which spans 48 bases and is read in frame from base 1. Taken from the germline V gene, the CDR1 and CDR2 loops are MGHRA and YSYEKL.